The following is a T cell receptor beta chain sequence with its context. With V trimmed by 4 bases and J by 6 bases, 12 bases remained unmatched. The CDR3 covers 16 residues. Germline lookup yields CDR1 SGHRS and CDR2 YFSETQ. The data were produced by immunoSEQ multiplex PCR, yet TCRdb's version contains in-frame clones alone and is incomplete. The data contain some 64,000 clones, about nine tenths of them singletons. The sample originates from a study of T cell responses to AZD1222 COVID-19 vaccine. V usage is TRBV5-1 and J usage is TRBJ2-1, with 8 bases fitting TRBD2. The specimen was peripheral blood, collected 28 days after the second dose of the MenACWY control vaccine. The receptor's source is an adult who received the MenACWY meningococcal vaccine as a control. CDR3 amino acids: CASSVQPREGVNEQFF. The CDR3 DNA sequence: TGCGCCAGCAGCGTACAACCCCGGGAGGGGGTCAATGAGCAGTTCTTC.